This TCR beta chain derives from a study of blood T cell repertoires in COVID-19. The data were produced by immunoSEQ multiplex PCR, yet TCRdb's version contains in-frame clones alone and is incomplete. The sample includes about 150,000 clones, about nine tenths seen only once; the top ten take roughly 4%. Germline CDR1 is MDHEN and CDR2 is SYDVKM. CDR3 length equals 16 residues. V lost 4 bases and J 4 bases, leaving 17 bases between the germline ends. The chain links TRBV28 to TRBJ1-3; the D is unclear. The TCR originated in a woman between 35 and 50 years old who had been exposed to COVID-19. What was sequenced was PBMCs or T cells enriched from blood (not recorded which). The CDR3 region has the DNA TGTGCCAGCAGTTCCACGGTCGGCGGTGCCGGAAACACCATATATTTT. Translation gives CASSSTVGGAGNTIYF.